This T cell receptor beta chain was captured in a study of T cell changes during pregnancy in multiple sclerosis (dated by TCRdb to the late 2010s). At the level of the whole study: The study looked at changes in the T cell repertoire across pregnancy in women with multiple sclerosis.

Details on this clone: Its antigen specificity is not known. No base quality values were provided; no much bigger clone lies one nucleotide off.

The library was built by means of the immunoSEQ multiplex PCR assay. As stored in TCRdb, this immuneACCESS dataset retains in-frame rearrangements with V and J assigned. A fraction of the clones does not appear; measured against another copy, unresolved V genes explain less than half of the discrepancy, and the remainder lacks a known reason. Within this sample are under 85,000 clones, with over 80% of them counted one time only. The ten largest clones take up approximately 0.47% of the sample. The junction shows trimming of 4 bases on V and 1 base on J, plus 14 bases between the germline ends. From the cysteine up to the phenylalanine, the CDR3 has a length of 15 residues. The only DNA kept is the CDR3, 45 bases in frame from the first base. The CDR1 and CDR2 encoded by the germline V gene are SGHDT and YYEEEE.

The origin of this receptor is a female donor with multiple sclerosis, enrolled in a pregnancy study. The receptor chain draws on TRBV5-6 and TRBJ2-5; the D gene is not confidently resolved. The sequencing used CD4+ T cells from peripheral blood mononuclear cells, collected in the second trimester of pregnancy. The DNA sequence follows: TGTGCCAGCAGCGCCCAGACTGTGGGCCAAGAGACCCAGTACTTC. It translates as CASSAQTVGQETQYF.